Shown below are 19 T cell receptor beta chains from a single sample sequenced in a study of regulatory T cells in long-lasting Graves disease. The time point: newly diagnosed GD, antithyroid drugs for less than 3 months. Isolated PBMC RNA provided the starting material for the TCR library. Arm-PCR of CDR3 regions with iRepertoire HTBI primers generated TCR beta libraries. One entry per CDR3 protein results from TCRdb running MiXCR on the multiplex PCR reads. The sample consists of 420,000 or so distinct CDR3 sequences, less than 20% of them appearing once. A further study also used this sample, focusing on T cells in Graves' hyperthyroidism and ophthalmopathy.

Sequencing was performed on peripheral blood mononuclear cells (PBMCs), taken at new diagnosis, from a patient treated with antithyroid drugs. Source of these receptors: a woman aged 18 to 35 with Graves disease.

This clonotype was recorded a few times. The chain combines TRBV20-1 with TRBJ2-7; 14 nucleotides align to TRBD2. From germline, CDR1 is DFQATT and CDR2 SNEGSKA (reference sequence). The CDR3 length is 20 residues. J was trimmed by 3 bases and V by 1 base; bases with no gene match: 17. CDR3 sequence: CSARGVPGLAGGQGFYEQYF. CDR3 sequence (DNA): TGCAGTGCTAGAGGGGTCCCCGGACTAGCGGGAGGACAGGGTTTCTACGAGCAGTACTTC.

This clonotype was observed many times. The rearrangement links TRBV27 to TRBJ2-1; TRBD1 is a possible D gene (5 bases). The DNA end favors TRBJ2-5, so the J call may be wrong. Looked up from germline, CDR1 is MNHEY and CDR2 is SMNVEV (reference sequence). The CDR3 contains 13 residues. The CDR3 reads CASSSRVRETQYF. The DNA of the CDR3 is TGTGCCAGCAGTAGCAGGGTTCGGGAGACCCAGTACTTC.

This clonotype was detected only a few times. The V and J genes are TRBV20-1 and TRBJ2-7; 10 positions match TRBD1. After removal of 5 bases from V and 4 bases from J, the junction contained 8 bases not matched to a gene. Germline CDR1 DFQATT, CDR2 SNEGSKA (reference sequence). CDR3 length: 14 amino acids. This CDR3 is CSASPGQGPYEQYF. CDR3 sequence (DNA): TGCAGTGCTTCACCGGGACAGGGGCCTTACGAGCAGTACTTC.

This clonotype was observed many times. The chain has TRBV12-3 or TRBV12-4 and TRBJ2-2; unclear D gene. The V end lost 8 bases, the J end lost 0 bases, and 10 bases lay between the germline ends. The CDR3 extends over 14 amino acids. The CDR3 DNA reads as TGTGCCAGCCCTCCCTCGGCGAACACCGGGGAGCTGTTTTTT. Amino acids: CASPPSANTGELFF.

Many counts were recorded for this clonotype. V gene TRBV18 combines with J gene TRBJ2-7; TRBD1 matches at 7 bases. Trimming removed 3 bases from V and 6 bases from J; junction bases left unmatched: 8. Germline assignment: CDR1 KGHSH and CDR2 LQKENI. The CDR3 covers 14 residues. This CDR3 reads CASSPRQGTGEQYF. CDR3 bases: TGTGCCAGCTCACCGAGACAGGGTACGGGCGAGCAGTACTTC.

This clonotype was seen at least ten times. The V gene is TRBV12-3 or TRBV12-4, the J gene TRBJ2-1; 8 bases align to TRBD2. Unmatched junction bases numbered 14, after V lost 6 bases and J lost 4 bases. The CDR3 covers 17 residues. The CDR3 region has the DNA TGTGCCAGCAGCTTTACCCTCGGGGGGGCCTTTTACAATGAGCAGTTCTTC. It translates to CASSFTLGGAFYNEQFF.

The genes are TRBV20-1 and TRBJ2-7; TRBD2 is a possible D gene (6 bases). This CDR3 is built from 18 residues. CDR1 and CDR2 from the germline V gene are DFQATT and SNEGSKA (reference sequence). V was shortened by 1 base and J by 0 bases, with 22 bases between the two germline ends. The DNA for the CDR3 is TGCAGTGCTAGAGTCATCTCGGGAGATTCCCACCTCTCCTACGAGCAGTACTTC. Encoded protein: CSARVISGDSHLSYEQYF.

Comment on this clonotype: Relative to the germline gene, one junction end is altered; a read error may explain this. V gene TRBV2 combines with J gene TRBJ1-3; D gene unclear. Per germline, CDR1 SNHLY and CDR2 FYNNEI. The CDR3 runs 12 residues. Here the CDR3 reads CASREGQNTIYF. For the CDR3, the DNA is TGTGCCAGCAGGGAAGGCCAAAACACCATATATTTT.

Comments on this clonotype: A much larger clone is a single base away; this may be a read error. The CDR3 is CASSGVRGSQPKHF. The CDR3 coding sequence is TGTGCCAGCAGTGGGGTCAGGGGAAGTCAGCCCAAGCATTTT. The rearrangement joins TRBV2 to TRBJ1-5; tentatively, D is TRBD1 (6 bases). Germline V CDR1 and CDR2: SNHLY, FYNNEI. The CDR3 runs to 14 residues.

This clonotype was found a few times. Relative to the germline gene, one junction end is altered; a read error may explain this. The rearrangement uses TRBV2 and TRBJ2-7, with 9 bases fitting TRBD2. Germline V gene data show CDR1 as SNHLY and CDR2 as FYNNEI. The CDR3 runs 15 residues. The DNA for the CDR3 is TGCGCCAGCAGCATCCGAGGACTAGCGAAGGACGAGCAGTACTTC. As protein: CASSIRGLAKDEQYF. Filled out from reference TRBV2 and TRBJ2-7, the complete variable domain reads EPEVTQTPSHQVTQMGQEVILRCVPISNHLYFYWYRQILGQKVEFLVSFYNNEISEKSEIFDDQFSVERPDGSNFTLKIRSTKLEDSAMYFCASSIRGLAKDEQYFGPGTRLTVT.

In the case of this clonotype: A far larger clone is one nucleotide away, so this likely arose from a read error. The V call is TRBV11-2, the J call TRBJ2-1, with 7 bases lining up with TRBD1. Trimming took 4 bases from V and 10 from J; bases not matched to a gene: 10. CDR3 length: 14 amino acids. Germline values: CDR1 SGHAT, CDR2 FQNNGV. The CDR3 region is CASSSTGMAYEQFF. Written as DNA, the CDR3 is TGTGCCAGCAGCTCGACAGGGATGGCCTACGAGCAGTTCTTC.

The rearrangement joins TRBV29-1 to TRBJ2-3; weak D call: TRBD1 (5 bases). Germline V lookup: CDR1 SQVTM, CDR2 ANQGSEA. Between the trimmed V and J ends, which lost 2 bases and 3 bases, there was a span of 18 bases. There are 16 residues in the CDR3. The CDR3: CSVEMLGLVETDTQYF. DNA of the CDR3: TGCAGCGTTGAAATGTTGGGGCTAGTGGAGACAGATACGCAGTATTTT.

The V call is TRBV6-2 or TRBV6-3, the J call TRBJ2-1; 8 nucleotides align to TRBD2. CDR3 length: 16 residues. V gave up 6 bases and J gave up 6 bases; unmatched junction bases: 13. Germline values: CDR1 MNHEY, CDR2 SVGEGT. CDR3 protein: CASSVLGTRTPNEQFF. The DNA of the CDR3 is TGTGCCAGCAGCGTACTCGGGACTAGAACCCCCAATGAGCAGTTCTTC.

This clonotype was seen a handful of times. This chain links TRBV20-1 with TRBJ2-7; maybe TRBD2 (6 bases). Trimming took off 2 bases at V and 2 bases at J, with 13 bases between the two ends. This CDR3 has 14 residues. Germline values: CDR1 DFQATT, CDR2 SNEGSKA (reference sequence). This CDR3 is CSARPLGGTYEQYF. The CDR3 DNA follows: TGCAGTGCTAGACCCCTCGGGGGAACCTACGAGCAGTACTTC.

This clonotype occurred a few times. CDR3 protein: CASSAGQYFHNEQFF. CDR3 in DNA: TGTGCCAGCAGCGCGGGACAGTACTTTCACAATGAGCAGTTCTTC. The V and J genes are TRBV7-9 and TRBJ2-1; perhaps TRBD1 as D (7 bases). Germline lookup yields CDR1 SEHNR and CDR2 FQNEAQ (reference sequence). CDR3 length: 15 residues. The V end lost 5 bases, the J end lost 5 bases, and 16 bases lay between the germline ends.

V gene TRBV5-5 combines with J gene TRBJ1-6, with D possibly matching TRBD1 (6 bases). The germline V gene encodes CDR1 SGHKS and CDR2 YYEKEE (reference sequence). This CDR3 contains 15 residues. V was clipped by 3 bases and J by 4 bases, with 11 bases between them. The CDR3 here is CASSSDRIYNSPLHF. CDR3 DNA sequence: TGTGCCAGCAGCTCTGACAGGATTTATAATTCACCCCTCCACTTT. The full variable domain, rest sourced from reference TRBV5-5 and TRBJ1-6, is DAGVTQSPTHLIKTRGQQVTLRCSPISGHKSVSWYQQVLGQGPQFIFQYYEKEERGRGNFPDRFSARQFPNYSSELNVNALLLGDSALYLCASSSDRIYNSPLHFGNGTRLTVT.

A few counts support this clonotype. This sequence joins TRBV3-1 and TRBJ1-3; D not certain. V lost 2 bases and J 4 bases, leaving 6 bases between the germline ends. Germline V gene sequence: CDR1 LGHDT, CDR2 YNNKEL (reference sequence). The CDR3 consists of 13 residues. The CDR3 sequence is CASSQYTGNTIYF. Written as DNA, the CDR3 is TGTGCCAGCAGCCAATATACCGGAAACACCATATATTTT.

This clonotype was counted many times. V is TRBV5-5 and J is TRBJ1-5; D gene uncertain. In germline, CDR1 is SGHKS, CDR2 YYEKEE (reference sequence). With 0 bases removed from V and 3 bases from J, the gap between germline ends came to 7 bases. This CDR3 comprises 14 residues. CDR3 DNA: TGTGCCAGCAGCTTGGGGCAGGTCAATCAGCCCCAGCATTTT. Its translation: CASSLGQVNQPQHF.

At least ten counts were recorded for this clonotype. The chain carries TRBV7-3 and TRBJ2-1; 7 bases are a match to TRBD2. CDR1 is SGHTA, CDR2 FQGTGA, per germline. The length of the CDR3 is 15 residues. With 0 bases clipped from V and 7 bases from J, the junction kept 6 bases outside the gene matches. This CDR3 reads CASSLTGGLGNEQFF. Here the CDR3 DNA reads TGTGCCAGCAGCTTAACGGGAGGGCTCGGGAATGAGCAGTTCTTC.